This T cell receptor (beta chain) is from a study of T cell repertoires in cytomegalovirus infection. Regarding the study as a whole: HLA-C-restricted CMV clonotypes gave the most frequent clonotype in two of eight donors. Using cumulative public TCR beta family frequency, the authors identified those who carried CMV together with the relevant HLA.

Deletions cut 4 bases from V and 0 bases from J, with 10 bases between. This CDR3 region has 15 residues. Germline V gene lookup returns CDR1 SEHNR and CDR2 FQNEAQ (reference sequence). This clonotype was observed many times. Its target is not known. From the reads, TCRdb called clonotypes with MiXCR, one entry per CDR3 protein. The data hold about 110,000 distinct CDR3 sequences, with roughly a tenth observed a single time. The sample comprised PBMCs, sequenced either directly or after in vitro stimulation (not recorded which). The chain recombines TRBV7-9 with TRBJ2-1; D is undetermined. The TCR comes from a human donor in good health (CMV status not recorded). Some clones in this sample may be carry-over from other donors' samples. The DNA of the CDR3 is TGTGCCAGCAGCTCCATAGACTCCTCCTACAATGAGCAGTTCTTC. It is translated as CASSSIDSSYNEQFF.